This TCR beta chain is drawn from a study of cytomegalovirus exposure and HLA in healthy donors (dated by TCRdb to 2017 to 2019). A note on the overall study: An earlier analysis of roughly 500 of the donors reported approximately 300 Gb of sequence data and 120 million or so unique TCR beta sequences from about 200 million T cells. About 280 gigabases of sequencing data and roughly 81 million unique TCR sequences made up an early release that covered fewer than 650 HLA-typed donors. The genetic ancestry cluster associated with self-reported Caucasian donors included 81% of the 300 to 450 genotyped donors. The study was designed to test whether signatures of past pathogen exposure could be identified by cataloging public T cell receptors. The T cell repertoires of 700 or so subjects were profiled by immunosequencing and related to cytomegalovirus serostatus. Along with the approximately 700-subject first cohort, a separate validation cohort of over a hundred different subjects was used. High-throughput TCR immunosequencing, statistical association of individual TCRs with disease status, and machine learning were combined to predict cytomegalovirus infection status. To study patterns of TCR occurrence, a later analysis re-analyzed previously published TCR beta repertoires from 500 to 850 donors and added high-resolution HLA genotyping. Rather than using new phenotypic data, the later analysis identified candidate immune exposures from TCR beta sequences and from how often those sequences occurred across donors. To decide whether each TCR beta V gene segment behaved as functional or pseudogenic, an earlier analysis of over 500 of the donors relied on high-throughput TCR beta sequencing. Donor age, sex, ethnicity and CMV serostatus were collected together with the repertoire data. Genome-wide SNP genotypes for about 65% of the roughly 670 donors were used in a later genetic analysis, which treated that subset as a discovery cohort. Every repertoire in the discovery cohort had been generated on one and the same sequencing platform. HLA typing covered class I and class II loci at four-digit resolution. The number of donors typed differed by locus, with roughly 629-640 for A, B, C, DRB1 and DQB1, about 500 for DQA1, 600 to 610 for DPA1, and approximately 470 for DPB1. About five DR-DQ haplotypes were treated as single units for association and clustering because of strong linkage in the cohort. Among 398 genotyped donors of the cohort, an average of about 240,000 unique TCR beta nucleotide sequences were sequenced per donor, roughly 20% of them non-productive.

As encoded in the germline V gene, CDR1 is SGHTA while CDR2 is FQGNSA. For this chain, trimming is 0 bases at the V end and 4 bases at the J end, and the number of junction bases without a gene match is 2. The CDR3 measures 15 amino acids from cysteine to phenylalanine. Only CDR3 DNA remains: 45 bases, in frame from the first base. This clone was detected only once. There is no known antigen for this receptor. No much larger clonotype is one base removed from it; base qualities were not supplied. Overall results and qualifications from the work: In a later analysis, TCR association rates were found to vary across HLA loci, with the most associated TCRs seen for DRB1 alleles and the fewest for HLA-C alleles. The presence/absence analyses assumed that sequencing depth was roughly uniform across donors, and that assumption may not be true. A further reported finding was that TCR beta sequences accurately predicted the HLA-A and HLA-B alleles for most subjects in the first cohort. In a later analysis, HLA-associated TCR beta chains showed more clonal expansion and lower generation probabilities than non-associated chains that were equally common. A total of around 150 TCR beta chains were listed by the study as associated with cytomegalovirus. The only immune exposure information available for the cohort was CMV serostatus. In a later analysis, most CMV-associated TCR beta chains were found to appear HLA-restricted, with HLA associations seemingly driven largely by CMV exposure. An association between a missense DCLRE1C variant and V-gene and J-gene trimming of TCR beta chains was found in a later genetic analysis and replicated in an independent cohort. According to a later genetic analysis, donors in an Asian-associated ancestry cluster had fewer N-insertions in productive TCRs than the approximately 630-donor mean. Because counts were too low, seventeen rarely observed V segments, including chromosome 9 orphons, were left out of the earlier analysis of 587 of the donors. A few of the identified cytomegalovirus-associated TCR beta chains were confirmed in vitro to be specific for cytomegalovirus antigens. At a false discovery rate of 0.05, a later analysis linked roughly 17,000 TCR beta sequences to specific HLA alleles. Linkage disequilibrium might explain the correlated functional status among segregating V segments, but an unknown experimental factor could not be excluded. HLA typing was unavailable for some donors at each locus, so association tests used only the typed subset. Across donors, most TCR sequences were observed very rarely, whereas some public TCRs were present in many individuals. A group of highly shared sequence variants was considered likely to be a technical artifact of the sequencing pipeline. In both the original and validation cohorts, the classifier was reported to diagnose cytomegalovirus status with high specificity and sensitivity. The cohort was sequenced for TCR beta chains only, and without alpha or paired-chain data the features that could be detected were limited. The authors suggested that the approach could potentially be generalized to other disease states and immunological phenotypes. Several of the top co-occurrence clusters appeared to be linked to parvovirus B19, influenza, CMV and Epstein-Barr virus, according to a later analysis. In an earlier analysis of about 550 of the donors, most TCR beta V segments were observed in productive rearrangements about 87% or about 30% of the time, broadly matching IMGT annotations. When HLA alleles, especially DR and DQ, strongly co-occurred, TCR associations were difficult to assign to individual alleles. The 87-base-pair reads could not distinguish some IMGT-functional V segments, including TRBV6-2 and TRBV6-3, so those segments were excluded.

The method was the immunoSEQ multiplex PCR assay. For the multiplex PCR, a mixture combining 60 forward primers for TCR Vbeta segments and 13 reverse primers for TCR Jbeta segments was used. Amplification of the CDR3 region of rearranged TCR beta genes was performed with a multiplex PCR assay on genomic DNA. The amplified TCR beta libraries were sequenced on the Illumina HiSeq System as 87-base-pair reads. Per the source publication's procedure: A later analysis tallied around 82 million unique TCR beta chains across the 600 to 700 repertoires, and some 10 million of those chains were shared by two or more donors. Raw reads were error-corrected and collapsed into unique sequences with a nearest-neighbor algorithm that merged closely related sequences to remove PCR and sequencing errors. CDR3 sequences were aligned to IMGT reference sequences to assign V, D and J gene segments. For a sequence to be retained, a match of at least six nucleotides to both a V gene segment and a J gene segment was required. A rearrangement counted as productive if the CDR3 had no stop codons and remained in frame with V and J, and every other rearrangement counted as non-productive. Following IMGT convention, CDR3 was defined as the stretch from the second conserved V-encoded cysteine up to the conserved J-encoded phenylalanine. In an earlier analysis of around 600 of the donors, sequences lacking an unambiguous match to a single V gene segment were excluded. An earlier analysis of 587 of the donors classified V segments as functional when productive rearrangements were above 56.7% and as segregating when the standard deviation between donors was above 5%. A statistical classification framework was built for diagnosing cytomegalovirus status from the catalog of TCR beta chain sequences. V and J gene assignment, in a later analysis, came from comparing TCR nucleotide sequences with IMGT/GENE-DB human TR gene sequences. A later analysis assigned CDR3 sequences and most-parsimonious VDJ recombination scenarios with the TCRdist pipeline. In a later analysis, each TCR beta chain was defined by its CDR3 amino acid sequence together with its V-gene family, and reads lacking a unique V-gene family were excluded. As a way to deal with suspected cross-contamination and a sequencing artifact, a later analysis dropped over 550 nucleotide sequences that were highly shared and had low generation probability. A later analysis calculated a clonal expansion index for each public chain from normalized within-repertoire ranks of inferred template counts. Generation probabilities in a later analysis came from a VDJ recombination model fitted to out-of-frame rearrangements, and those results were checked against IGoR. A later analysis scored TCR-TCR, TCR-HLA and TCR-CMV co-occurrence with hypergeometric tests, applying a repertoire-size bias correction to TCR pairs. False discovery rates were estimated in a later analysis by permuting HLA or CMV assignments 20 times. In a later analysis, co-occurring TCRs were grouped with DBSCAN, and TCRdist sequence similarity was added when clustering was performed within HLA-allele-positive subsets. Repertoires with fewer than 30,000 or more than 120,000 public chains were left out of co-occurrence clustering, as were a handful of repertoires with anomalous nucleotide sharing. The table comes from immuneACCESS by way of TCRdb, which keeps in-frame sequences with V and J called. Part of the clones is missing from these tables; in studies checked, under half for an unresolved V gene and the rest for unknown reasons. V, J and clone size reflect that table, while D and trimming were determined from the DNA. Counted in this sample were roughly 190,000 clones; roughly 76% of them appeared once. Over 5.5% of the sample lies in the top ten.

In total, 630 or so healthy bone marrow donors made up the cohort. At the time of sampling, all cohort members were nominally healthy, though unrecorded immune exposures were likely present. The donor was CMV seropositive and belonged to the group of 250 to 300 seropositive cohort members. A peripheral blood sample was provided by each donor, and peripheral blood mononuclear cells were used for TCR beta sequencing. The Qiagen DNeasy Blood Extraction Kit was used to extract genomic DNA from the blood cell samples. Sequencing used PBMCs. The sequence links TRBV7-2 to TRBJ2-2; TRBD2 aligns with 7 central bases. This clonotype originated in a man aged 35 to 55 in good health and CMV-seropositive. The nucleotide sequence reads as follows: TGTGCCAGCAGCTTAGCGGGGGGGGGCACCGGGGAGCTGTTTTTT. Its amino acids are CASSLAGGGTGELFF. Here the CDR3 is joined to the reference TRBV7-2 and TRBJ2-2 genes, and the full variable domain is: GAGVSQSPSNKVTEKGKDVELRCDPISGHTALYWYRQSLGQGLEFLIYFQGNSAPDKSGLPSDRFSAERTGGSVSTLTIQRTQQEDSAVYLCASSLAGGGTGELFFGEGSRLTVL.